The rows below give T cell receptor beta chains drawn from one sample of a study of T cells expressing NK-cell markers. One entry per CDR3 protein, without DNA, is what TCRdb gives after re-calling the 5' RACE reads. Seen in this sample are some 500,000 distinct CDR3 sequences; the ten most common clones hold 1.4%. Input material: blood T cells: a sorted CD56 or NKG2C T cell subset, CD4+ or CD8+ T cells, or bulk PBMC T cells (not recorded which). Receptors originate from a woman aged 50 to 65 in good health. Both conserved end residues are part of each CDR3.

j_call | v_call | cdr3_length | cdr3_aa
TRBJ2-7 | TRBV7-9 | 12 | CASGDGGYEQYF
TRBJ2-5 | TRBV20-1 | 11 | CSARFWETQYF
TRBJ2-1 | TRBV12-3/TRBV12-4 | 16 | CASSRPGAGEINEQFF
TRBJ2-1 | TRBV10-3 | 14 | CAIRQGGANNEQFF
TRBJ2-3 | TRBV29-1 | 15 | CSVEGRRVGTDTQYF
TRBJ1-2 | TRBV2 | 13 | CASSHTLGVGYTF
TRBJ2-6 | TRBV3-1 | 17 | CASSPTGQGFGANVLTF
TRBJ2-5 | TRBV29-1 | 13 | CSVVRDREETQYF
TRBJ2-2 | TRBV9 | 15 | CASSVVTDPGGELFF
TRBJ2-7 | TRBV11-1 | 12 | CASSRNTYEQYF
TRBJ1-5 | TRBV10-3 | 15 | CATVLGTGSNQPQHF
TRBJ2-1 | TRBV29-1 | 15 | CSVVPQGALRNEQFF
TRBJ1-2 | TRBV6-5 | 15 | CASSSPTWTGGGYTF
TRBJ1-1 | TRBV7-2 | 12 | CASSADRPEAFF
TRBJ2-7 | TRBV29-1 | 15 | CSARLGDRHPREQYF
TRBJ1-1 | TRBV7-9 | 18 | CASSLIRVTDPMNTEAFF
TRBJ2-5 | TRBV6-1 | 12 | CATTINQETQYF
TRBJ1-2 | TRBV7-2 | 15 | CASSFRGRGPLGYTF
TRBJ2-1 | TRBV7-2 | 13 | CASSLVGKFEQFF
TRBJ2-1 | TRBV24-1 | 14 | CATSDRLARNEQFF
TRBJ2-1 | TRBV12-3/TRBV12-4 | 13 | CASSGRLGGGQFF
TRBJ2-1 | TRBV10-3 | 15 | CAISESASGVHEQFF
TRBJ1-4 | TRBV11-3 | 13 | CASSLQGSEKLFF
TRBJ2-1 | TRBV25-1 | 15 | CASSVLAGARNEQFF
TRBJ2-4 | TRBV7-9 | 17 | CARKTSGLGGAKNIQYF
TRBJ2-3 | TRBV11-2 | 19 | CASSLLGAPTTLSTDTQYF
TRBJ2-1 | TRBV5-1 | 14 | CASWRDSSYNEQFF
TRBJ2-7 | TRBV7-6 | 14 | CASSLVAPTDEQYF
TRBJ1-3 | TRBV7-2 | 14 | CASSLRISGNTIYF
TRBJ2-5 | TRBV2 | 15 | CASAAWGGGAETQYF
TRBJ1-6 | TRBV5-5 | 14 | CASSLIRISSPLHF
TRBJ1-6 | TRBV12-3/TRBV12-4 | 17 | CASRRGRETLLNSPLHF
TRBJ1-2 | TRBV12-3/TRBV12-4 | 12 | CASGGGRYGYTF
TRBJ2-7 | TRBV6-4 | 15 | CASRLREGISYEQYF
TRBJ1-1 | TRBV6-1 | 13 | CASSEGVGTEAFF
TRBJ2-3 | TRBV3-1 | 13 | CASSQVTTHTQYF
TRBJ2-2 | TRBV5-1 | 15 | CASSPRPQNTGELFF
TRBJ1-2 | TRBV6-5 | 12 | CASKKDRAGYTF
TRBJ2-3 | TRBV25-1 | 14 | CASSRGWGTDTQYF